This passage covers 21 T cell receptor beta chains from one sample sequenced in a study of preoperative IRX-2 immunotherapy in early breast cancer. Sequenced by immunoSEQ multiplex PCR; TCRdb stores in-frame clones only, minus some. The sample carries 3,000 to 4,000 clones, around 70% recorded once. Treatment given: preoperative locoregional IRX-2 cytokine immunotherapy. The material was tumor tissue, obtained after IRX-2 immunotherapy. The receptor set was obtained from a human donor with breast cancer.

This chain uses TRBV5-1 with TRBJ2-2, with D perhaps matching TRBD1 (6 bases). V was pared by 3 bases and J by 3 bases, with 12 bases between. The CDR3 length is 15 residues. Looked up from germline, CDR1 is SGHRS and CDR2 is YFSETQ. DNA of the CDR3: TGCGCCAGCAGCTACACAGGGTCGGACACCGGGGAGCTGTTTTTT. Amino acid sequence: CASSYTGSDTGELFF.

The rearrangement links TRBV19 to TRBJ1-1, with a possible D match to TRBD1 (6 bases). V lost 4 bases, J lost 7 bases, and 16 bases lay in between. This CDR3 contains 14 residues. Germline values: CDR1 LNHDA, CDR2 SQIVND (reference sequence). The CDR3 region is CASSTRRDIIEAFF. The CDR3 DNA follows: TGTGCCAGTAGTACCCGCCGGGACATCATTGAAGCTTTCTTT. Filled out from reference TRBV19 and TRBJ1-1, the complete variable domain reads DGGITQSPKYLFRKEGQNVTLSCEQNLNHDAMYWYRQDPGQGLRLIYYSQIVNDFQKGDIAEGYSVSREKKESFPLTVTSAQKNPTAFYLCASSTRRDIIEAFFGQGTRLTVV.

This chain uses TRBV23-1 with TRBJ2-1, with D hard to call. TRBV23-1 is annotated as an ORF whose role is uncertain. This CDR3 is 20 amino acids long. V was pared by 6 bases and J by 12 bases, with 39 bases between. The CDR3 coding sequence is TGCGCCAGCAGCCAAGGCCCCCTCGAGACAATGAGCAGTTCTCCTGTTGTGCAGTTCTTC. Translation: CASSQGPLETMSSSPVVQFF.

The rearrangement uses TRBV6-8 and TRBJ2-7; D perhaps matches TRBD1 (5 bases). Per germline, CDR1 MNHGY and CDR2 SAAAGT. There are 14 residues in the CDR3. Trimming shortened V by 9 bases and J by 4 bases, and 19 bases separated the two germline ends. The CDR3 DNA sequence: TGTGCCAGTAATCGCGACAGAGCTCGGTACGAGCAGTACTTC. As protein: CASNRDRARYEQYF.

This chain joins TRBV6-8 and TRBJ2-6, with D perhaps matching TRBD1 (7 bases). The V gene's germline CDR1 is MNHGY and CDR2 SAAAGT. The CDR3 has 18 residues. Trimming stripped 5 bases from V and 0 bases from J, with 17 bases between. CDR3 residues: CASSDRGTVSSGANVLTF. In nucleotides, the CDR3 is TGTGCCAGCAGTGATCGCGGGACAGTGAGCTCTGGGGCCAACGTCCTGACTTTC.

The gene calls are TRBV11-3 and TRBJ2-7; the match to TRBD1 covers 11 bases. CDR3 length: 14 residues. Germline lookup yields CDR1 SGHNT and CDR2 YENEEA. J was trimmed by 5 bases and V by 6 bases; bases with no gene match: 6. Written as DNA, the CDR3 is TGTGCCAGCAGTCCGGACAGGGGGCGCCACGAGCAGTACGTC. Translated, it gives CASSPDRGRHEQYV.

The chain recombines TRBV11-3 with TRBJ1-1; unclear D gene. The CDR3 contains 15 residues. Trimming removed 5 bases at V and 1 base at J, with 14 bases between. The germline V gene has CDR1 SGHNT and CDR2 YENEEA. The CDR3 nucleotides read TGTGCCAGCAGCCGTTCATCCAGGTCGAACACTGAAGCTTTCTTT. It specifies CASSRSSRSNTEAFF.

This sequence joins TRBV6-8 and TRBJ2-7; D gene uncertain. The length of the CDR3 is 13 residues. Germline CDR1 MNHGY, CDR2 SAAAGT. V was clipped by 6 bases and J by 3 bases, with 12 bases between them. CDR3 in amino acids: CASRQPLDYEQYV. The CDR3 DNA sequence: TGTGCCAGCAGGCAACCTCTAGACTACGAGCAGTACGTC.

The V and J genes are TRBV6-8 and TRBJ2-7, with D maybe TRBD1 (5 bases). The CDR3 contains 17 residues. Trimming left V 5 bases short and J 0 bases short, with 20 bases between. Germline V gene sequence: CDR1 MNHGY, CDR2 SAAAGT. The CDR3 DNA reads TGTGCCAGCAGTAGTGACAGTTTAGGGTCGAGCTCCTACGAGCAGTACTTC. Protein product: CASSSDSLGSSSYEQYF.

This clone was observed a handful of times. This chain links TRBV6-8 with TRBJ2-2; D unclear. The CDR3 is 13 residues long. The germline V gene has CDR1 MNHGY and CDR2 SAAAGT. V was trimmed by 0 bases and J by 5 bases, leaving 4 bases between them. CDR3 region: CASSYSQTGELFF. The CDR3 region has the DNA TGTGCCAGCAGTTACTCGCAGACCGGGGAGCTGTTTTTT.

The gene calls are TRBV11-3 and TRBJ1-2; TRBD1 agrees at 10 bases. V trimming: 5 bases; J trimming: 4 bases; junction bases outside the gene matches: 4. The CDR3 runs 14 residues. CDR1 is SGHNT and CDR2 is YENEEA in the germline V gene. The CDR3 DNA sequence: TGTGCCAGCAGCCCGACAGGGGGCCTCTATGGCTACACCTTC. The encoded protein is CASSPTGGLYGYTF.

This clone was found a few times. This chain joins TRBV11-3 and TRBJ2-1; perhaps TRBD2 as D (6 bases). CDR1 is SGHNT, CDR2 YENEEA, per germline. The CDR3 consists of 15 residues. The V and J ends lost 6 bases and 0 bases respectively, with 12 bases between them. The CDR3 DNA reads TGTGCCAGCAGAGATAGCGGAAGCTCCTACAATGAGCAGTTCTTC. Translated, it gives CASRDSGSSYNEQFF.

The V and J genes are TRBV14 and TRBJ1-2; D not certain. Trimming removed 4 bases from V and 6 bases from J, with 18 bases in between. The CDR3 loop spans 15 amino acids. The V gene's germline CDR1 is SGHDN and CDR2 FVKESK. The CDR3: CASSLAGRGLDGYTF. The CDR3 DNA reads TGTGCCAGCAGCCTGGCAGGACGTGGGCTAGATGGCTACACCTTC.

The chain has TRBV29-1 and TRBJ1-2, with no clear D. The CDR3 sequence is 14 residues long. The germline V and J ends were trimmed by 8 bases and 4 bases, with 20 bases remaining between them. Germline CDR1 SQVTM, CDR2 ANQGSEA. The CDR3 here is CSTEGLGLIYGYTF. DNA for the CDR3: TGCAGCACTGAGGGCTTAGGGCTAATCTATGGCTACACCTTC.

CDR3 amino acids: CASSIARGYGYTF. For the CDR3, the DNA is TGTGCCAGTAGTATCGCCCGAGGGTATGGCTACACCTTC. The rearrangement uses TRBV19 and TRBJ1-2; D is unclear. The CDR3 runs to 13 residues. V lost 3 bases and J lost 5, with 10 bases in between. CDR1 and CDR2 (germline): LNHDA, SQIVND (reference sequence).

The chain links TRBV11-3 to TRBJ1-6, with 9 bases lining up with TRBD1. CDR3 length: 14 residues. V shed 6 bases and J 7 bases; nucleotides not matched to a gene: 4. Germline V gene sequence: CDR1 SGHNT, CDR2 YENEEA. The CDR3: CASRRTGENSPLHF. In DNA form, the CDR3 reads TGTGCCAGCAGACGGACAGGGGAGAATTCACCCCTCCACTTT.

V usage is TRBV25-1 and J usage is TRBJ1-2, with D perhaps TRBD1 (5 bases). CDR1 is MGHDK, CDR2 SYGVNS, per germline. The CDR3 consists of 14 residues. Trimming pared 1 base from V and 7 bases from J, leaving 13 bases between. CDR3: CASSESGRATGYTF. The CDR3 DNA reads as TGTGCCAGCAGTGAATCAGGCAGGGCTACTGGCTACACCTTC.

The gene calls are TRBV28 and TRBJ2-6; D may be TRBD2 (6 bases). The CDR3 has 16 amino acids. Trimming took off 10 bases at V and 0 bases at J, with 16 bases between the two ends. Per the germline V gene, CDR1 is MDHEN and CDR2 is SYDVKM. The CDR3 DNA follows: TGTGCCACAAGGAGGGGTCCTAGCTCTGGGGCCAACGTCCTGACTTTC. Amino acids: CATRRGPSSGANVLTF.

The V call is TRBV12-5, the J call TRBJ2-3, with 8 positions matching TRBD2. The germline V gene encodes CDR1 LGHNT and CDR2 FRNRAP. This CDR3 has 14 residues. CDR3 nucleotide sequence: TGTGCCAGCGGTTACGGGGGGGCAGCGGATACGCAGTATTTT. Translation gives CASGYGGAADTQYF. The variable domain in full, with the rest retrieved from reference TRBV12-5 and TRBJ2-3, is DARVTQTPRHKVTEMGQEVTMRCQPILGHNTVFWYRQTMMQGLELLAYFRNRAPLDDSGMPKDRFSAEMPDATLATLKIQPSEPRDSAVYFCASGYGGAADTQYFGPGTRLTVL.

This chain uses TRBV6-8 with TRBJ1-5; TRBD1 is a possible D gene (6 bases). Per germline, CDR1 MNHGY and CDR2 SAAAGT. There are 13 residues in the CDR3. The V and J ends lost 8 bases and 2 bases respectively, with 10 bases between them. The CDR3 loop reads CASSRGGNQPQHF. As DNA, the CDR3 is TGTGCCAGCTCCAGGGGTGGCAATCAGCCCCAGCATTTT.

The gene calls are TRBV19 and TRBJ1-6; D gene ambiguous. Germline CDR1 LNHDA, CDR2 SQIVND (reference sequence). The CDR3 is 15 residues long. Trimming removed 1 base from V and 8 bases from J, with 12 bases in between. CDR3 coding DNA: TGTGCCAGTAGTATAGTGGGGAGGGTGGATTCACCCCTCCACTTT. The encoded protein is CASSIVGRVDSPLHF.